Presented here are 14 T cell receptor beta chains from one specimen sequenced in a study of Tregs in tolerant kidney transplant recipients. Data came from immunoSEQ multiplex PCR; TCRdb stores just in-frame clones and leaves some out. The repertoire shows 30,000 or so clones; the top ten hold about 8%. Sequenced here: CD8+ T cells from blood, sampled before the transplant. The receptor source for this set is a human donor who received a combined kidney and bone marrow transplant.

A remark on this clone: Read data end 3 residues before the CDR3 end; the end is taken from the germline J gene. The chain combines TRBV5-6 with TRBJ1-1; unclear D gene. This CDR3 is 13 amino acids long. Germline V gives CDR1 SGHDT, CDR2 YYEEEE. Trimming took off 4 bases at V and 3 bases at J, with 10 bases between the two ends. Partial CDR3 DNA: TGTGCCAGCAGCCAACATACCCACACTGAA. Residues: CASSQHTHTE. The full-length CDR3 reads as CASSQHTHTEAFF.

Concerning this clone itself: The CDR3 is cut off 3 residues early in the read; its end comes from the germline J gene. The rearrangement uses TRBV6-1 and TRBJ2-6, with unresolved D. Germline values: CDR1 MNHNS, CDR2 SASEGT. The V end was cut by 3 bases, the J end by 0 bases, with 3 bases between. The length of the CDR3 is 14 residues. Incomplete CDR3 DNA: TGTGCCAGCAGTGACTACTCTGGGGCCAACGTC. It specifies CASSDYSGANV. The CDR3, in full, reads CASSDYSGANVLTF.

On this clone: The sequenced fragment ends 3 residues before the CDR3 boundary, so the rest is inferred from the germline J gene. The chain couples TRBV18 to TRBJ1-2; 7 positions match TRBD1. Trimming at V came to 3 bases and at J to 7 bases, leaving 8 bases not matched to a gene. The CDR3 is 14 amino acids. Per germline, CDR1 KGHSH and CDR2 LQKENI. The covered CDR3 bases are TGTGCCAGCTCACCTGCCGGGACAGACCGTGGC. Amino acids: CASSPAGTDRG. The whole CDR3 reads CASSPAGTDRGYTF.

About this clone: The read ends 3 residues early relative to the CDR3; the germline J gene fills the gap. The chain recombines TRBV6-1 with TRBJ1-1, with 7 bases matching TRBD1. The V gene's germline CDR1 is MNHNS and CDR2 SASEGT. This CDR3 region has 12 residues. The CDR3 loop is CASSEWDREAFF. The DNA read from the CDR3 is TGTGCCAGCAGTGAATGGGACAGAGAA.

In the case of this clone: The CDR3 end lies 3 residues beyond the end of the read and is filled in from the germline J gene. The rearrangement uses TRBV7-7 and TRBJ1-1; D call uncertain. The CDR3 contains 13 residues. Deletions cut 6 bases from V and 0 bases from J, with 8 bases between. Germline assignment: CDR1 SSHAT and CDR2 FNYEAQ (reference sequence). CDR3 in amino acids: CASSVNMNTEAFF. CDR3 bases read: TGTGCCAGCAGTGTAAACATGAACACTGAA.

CDR3 bases read: TGTGCCAGCGAGACAGGGTTGGATGGC. Its protein is CASETGLDG. The full-length CDR3 reads as CASETGLDGYTF. The gene calls are TRBV19 and TRBJ1-2; 7 positions match TRBD1. The read halts 3 residues ahead of the CDR3 end, with the missing end drawn from the germline J gene. Germline assignment: CDR1 LNHDA and CDR2 SQIVND (reference sequence). The CDR3 runs to 12 residues. The ends lost 9 bases at V and 6 bases at J; junction bases unmatched: 7.

The CDR3 sequence is CASSPDRSSYNEQFF. The CDR3 bases that were read are TGTGCCAGCAGTCCAGACAGGAGCTCCTACAATGAG. This rearrangement joins TRBV6-2 or TRBV6-3 to TRBJ2-1; the D gene is possibly TRBD1 (6 bases). The read ends 3 residues early relative to the CDR3; the germline J gene fills the gap. CDR3 length: 15 residues. Trimming took 5 bases from V and 0 from J, leaving 11 bases between them. Germline CDR1 MNHEY, CDR2 SVGEGT.

With respect to this clone: The CDR3 is cut off 3 residues early in the read; its end comes from the germline J gene. The genes are TRBV4-1 and TRBJ2-4, with 10 positions matching TRBD2. The CDR3 is made up of 16 amino acids. The germline gives CDR1 MGHRA, CDR2 YSYEKL. Trimming at V came to 1 base and at J to 8 bases, leaving 8 bases not matched to a gene. The sequenced CDR3 bases are TGCGCCAGCAGCCAAGTTGACCAGCGGGAGGGACACATT. Translation: CASSQVDQREGHI. The CDR3 in full is CASSQVDQREGHIQYF.

On this clone itself: The CDR3 end lies 3 residues beyond the end of the read and is filled in from the germline J gene. The rearrangement uses TRBV19 and TRBJ2-3, with 9 positions matching TRBD2. CDR3 length equals 17 residues. From germline, CDR1 is LNHDA and CDR2 SQIVND (reference sequence). Losses at the gene ends were 3 bases for V and 6 bases for J; bases not matched to a gene: 13. CDR3 sequence: CASSMISLAGSPDTQYF. CDR3 bases read: TGTGCCAGTAGTATGATCTCCCTAGCGGGATCACCCGATACG.

A note on this clone: The CDR3 extends 3 residues past the end of the read, so its final part is completed from the germline J gene. The chain is built from TRBV6-2 or TRBV6-3 and TRBJ2-1; D is uncertain. This CDR3 spans 12 amino acids. Germline CDR1 is MNHEY and CDR2 is SVGEGT. Trimming shortened V by 3 bases and J by 9 bases, and 9 bases separated the two germline ends. The part of the CDR3 DNA that was read is TGTGCCAGCAGTTATCCCGTCGTTGAG. It specifies CASSYPVVE. The complete CDR3 protein is CASSYPVVEQFF.

CDR3 DNA, as far as it was read: TGTGCCAGCAGCTTGGCCGGTAATTCACCC. Translating it yields CASSLAGNSP. From start to end, the CDR3 is CASSLAGNSPLHF. The chain has TRBV5-5 and TRBJ1-6; D unclear. The sequence runs out 3 residues before the end of the CDR3; the remainder is reconstructed from the germline J gene. CDR1 is SGHKS, CDR2 YYEKEE, per germline (reference sequence). V lost 0 bases, J lost 6 bases, and 4 bases lay in between. This CDR3 has 13 residues.

Comment on this clone: Sequencing ends 3 residues short of the CDR3 end; the germline J gene provides the rest. V and J are TRBV23-1 and TRBJ1-4, with D possibly matching TRBD1 (6 bases). TRBV23-1 carries the ORF label, with uncertain function. The CDR3 loop spans 16 amino acids. Trimming removed 5 bases at V and 2 bases at J, with 15 bases between. The CDR3 region is CASSSRGQTTNEKLFF. The sequenced part of the CDR3 DNA is TGCGCCAGCAGTTCCCGCGGACAGACGACTAATGAAAAA.

A remark on this clone: The read is 3 residues too short to cover the CDR3 end, so that end is filled in from the germline J gene. J is TRBJ2-3 and V is TRBV29-1, with 10 nucleotides matching TRBD2. CDR3 length: 16 amino acids. V shed 4 bases, J shed 2 bases, and the junction held 9 bases outside the gene matches. The germline V gene has CDR1 SQVTM and CDR2 ANQGSEA. The CDR3 bases that were read are TGCAGCGTTGTAAAAATAGCGGGGGGATACACAGATACG. Amino acids: CSVVKIAGGYTDT. The CDR3 in full is CSVVKIAGGYTDTQYF.

With respect to this clone: The read terminates 3 residues ahead of where the CDR3 ends, so the germline J gene completes it. The chain is built from TRBV6-1 and TRBJ1-2, with no clear D. The CDR3 is 13 residues long. V was cut by 2 bases and J by 4 bases, with 8 bases left in between. The germline V gene encodes CDR1 MNHNS and CDR2 SASEGT. CDR3 bases read: TGTGCCAGCAGTGAATTCCGGGGCTATGGC. Residues: CASSEFRGYG. The complete CDR3 reads CASSEFRGYGYTF.